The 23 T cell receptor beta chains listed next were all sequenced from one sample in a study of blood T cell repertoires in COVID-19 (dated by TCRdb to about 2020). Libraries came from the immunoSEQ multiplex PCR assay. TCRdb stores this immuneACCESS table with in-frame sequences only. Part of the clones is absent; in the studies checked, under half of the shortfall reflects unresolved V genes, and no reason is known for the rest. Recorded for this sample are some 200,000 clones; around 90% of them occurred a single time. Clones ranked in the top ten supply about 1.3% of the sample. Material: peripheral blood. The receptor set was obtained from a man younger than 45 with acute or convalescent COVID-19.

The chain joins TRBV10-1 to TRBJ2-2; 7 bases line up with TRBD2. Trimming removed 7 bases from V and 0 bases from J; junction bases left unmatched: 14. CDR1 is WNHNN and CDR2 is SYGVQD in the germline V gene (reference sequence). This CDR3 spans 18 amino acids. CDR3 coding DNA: TGCGCCAGCATCCCTTCCCTGGGGGGGGATACGAACACCGGGGAGCTGTTTTTT. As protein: CASIPSLGGDTNTGELFF.

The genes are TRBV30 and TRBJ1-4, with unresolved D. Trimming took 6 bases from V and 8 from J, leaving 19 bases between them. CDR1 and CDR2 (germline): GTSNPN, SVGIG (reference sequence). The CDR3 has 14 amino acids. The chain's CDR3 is CACPTAGYREKLFF. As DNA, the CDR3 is TGTGCCTGCCCGACGGCAGGCTACCGCGAAAAACTGTTTTTT.

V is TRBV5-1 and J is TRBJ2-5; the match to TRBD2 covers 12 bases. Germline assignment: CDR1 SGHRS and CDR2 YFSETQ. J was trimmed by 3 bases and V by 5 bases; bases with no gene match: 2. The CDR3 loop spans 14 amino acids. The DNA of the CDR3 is TGCGCCAGCAGAGGACTAGCGGGGAAAGAGACCCAGTACTTC. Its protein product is CASRGLAGKETQYF.

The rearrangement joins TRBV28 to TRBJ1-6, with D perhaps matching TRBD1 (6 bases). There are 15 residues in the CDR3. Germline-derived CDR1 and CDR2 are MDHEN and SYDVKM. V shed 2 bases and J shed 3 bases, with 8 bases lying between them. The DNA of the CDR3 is TGTGCCAGCAGTTTAGTACAGGGCTATAATTCACCCCTCCACTTT. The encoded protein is CASSLVQGYNSPLHF.

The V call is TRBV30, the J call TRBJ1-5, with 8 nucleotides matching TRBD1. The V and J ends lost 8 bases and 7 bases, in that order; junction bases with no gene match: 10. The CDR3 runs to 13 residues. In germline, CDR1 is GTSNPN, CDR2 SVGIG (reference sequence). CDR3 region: CALDGQGGQPQHF. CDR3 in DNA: TGTGCCCTGGACGGACAGGGCGGGCAGCCCCAGCATTTT.

CDR3 nucleotides: TGTGCCAGCAGCCAAGAAAAGAGGGGACTAGCGGGGGGCCGAGGGCAGTTCTTC. This gives the protein CASSQEKRGLAGGRGQFF. V gene TRBV7-8 combines with J gene TRBJ2-1; 15 bases are a match to TRBD2. The CDR3 consists of 18 residues. V lost 5 bases and J lost 12; bases outside the gene matches: 17. CDR1 is SGHVS, CDR2 FQNEAQ, per germline.

For the CDR3, the DNA is TGTGCCAGCGGTCTGACAGGGATCTATGGCTACACCTTC. As protein: CASGLTGIYGYTF. V usage is TRBV7-8 and J usage is TRBJ1-2; 7 bases map to TRBD1. The J segment lost 4 bases and the V segment lost 8 bases, leaving 7 bases of the junction unmatched. This CDR3 has 13 residues. Germline CDR1 reads SGHVS; CDR2 reads FQNEAQ. Full variable domain (remainder filled in from reference TRBV7-8 and TRBJ1-2): GAGVSQSPRYKVAKRGQDVALRCDPISGHVSLFWYQQALGQGPEFLTYFQNEAQLDKSGLPSDRFFAERPEGSVSTLKIQRTQQEDSAVYLCASGLTGIYGYTFGSGTRLTVV.

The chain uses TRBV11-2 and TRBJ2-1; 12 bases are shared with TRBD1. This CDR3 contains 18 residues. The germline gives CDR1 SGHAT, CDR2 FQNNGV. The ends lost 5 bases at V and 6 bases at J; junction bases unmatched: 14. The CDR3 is CASSASRIGTGGRNEQFF. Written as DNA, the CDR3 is TGTGCCAGCAGCGCTAGCAGAATCGGGACAGGGGGCCGCAATGAGCAGTTCTTC.

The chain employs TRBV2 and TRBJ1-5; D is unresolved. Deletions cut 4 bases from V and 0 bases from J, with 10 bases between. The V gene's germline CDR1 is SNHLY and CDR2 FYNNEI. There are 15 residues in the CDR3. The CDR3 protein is CASSGEGFSNQPQHF. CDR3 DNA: TGTGCCAGCAGTGGGGAGGGCTTTAGCAATCAGCCCCAGCATTTT.

CDR3 residues: CASSLVDSVSGELFF. In DNA form, the CDR3 reads TGTGCCAGCAGTTTAGTGGACTCTGTCTCTGGGGAGCTGTTTTTT. V gene TRBV28 combines with J gene TRBJ2-2; D possibly corresponds to TRBD2 (5 bases). Germline lookup yields CDR1 MDHEN and CDR2 SYDVKM. Trimming cost V 2 bases and J 8 bases, with 15 bases left between them. The CDR3 length is 15 residues.

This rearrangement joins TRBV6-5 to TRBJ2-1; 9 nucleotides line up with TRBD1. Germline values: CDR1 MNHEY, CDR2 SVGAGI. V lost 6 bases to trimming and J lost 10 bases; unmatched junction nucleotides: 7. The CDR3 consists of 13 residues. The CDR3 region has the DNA TGTGCCAGCAGCCGGGGACAGGGTAGGGAGCAGTTCTTC. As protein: CASSRGQGREQFF.

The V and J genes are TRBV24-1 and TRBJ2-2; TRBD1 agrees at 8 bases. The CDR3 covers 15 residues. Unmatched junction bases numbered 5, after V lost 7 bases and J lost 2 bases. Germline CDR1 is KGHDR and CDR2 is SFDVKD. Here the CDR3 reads CATRMTGANTGELFF. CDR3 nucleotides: TGTGCCACCAGGATGACAGGGGCCAACACCGGGGAGCTGTTTTTT.

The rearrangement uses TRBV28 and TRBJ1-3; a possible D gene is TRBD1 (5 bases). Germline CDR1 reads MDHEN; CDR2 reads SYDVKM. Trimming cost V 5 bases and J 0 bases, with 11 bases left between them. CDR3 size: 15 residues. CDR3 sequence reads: CASSTDSTSGNTIYF. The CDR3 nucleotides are TGTGCCAGCAGTACTGACAGTACCTCTGGAAACACCATATATTTT.

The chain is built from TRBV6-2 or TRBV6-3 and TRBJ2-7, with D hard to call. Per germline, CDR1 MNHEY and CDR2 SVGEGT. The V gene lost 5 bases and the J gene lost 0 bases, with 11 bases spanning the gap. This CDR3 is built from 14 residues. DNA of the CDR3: TGTGCCAGCAGTACATTCACGGGCTCCTACGAGCAGTACTTC. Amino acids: CASSTFTGSYEQYF.

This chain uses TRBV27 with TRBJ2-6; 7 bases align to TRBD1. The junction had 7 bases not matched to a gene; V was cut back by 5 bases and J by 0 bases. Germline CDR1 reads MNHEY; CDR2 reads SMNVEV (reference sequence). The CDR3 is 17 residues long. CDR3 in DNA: TGTGCCAGCAGTCTCGAGGGGGCCAGCTCTGGGGCCAACGTCCTGACTTTC. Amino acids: CASSLEGASSGANVLTF. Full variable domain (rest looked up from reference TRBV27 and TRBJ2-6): EAQVTQNPRYLITVTGKKLTVTCSQNMNHEYMSWYRQDPGLGLRQIYYSMNVEVTDKGDVPEGYKVSRKEKRNFPLILESPSPNQTSLYFCASSLEGASSGANVLTFGAGSRLTVL.

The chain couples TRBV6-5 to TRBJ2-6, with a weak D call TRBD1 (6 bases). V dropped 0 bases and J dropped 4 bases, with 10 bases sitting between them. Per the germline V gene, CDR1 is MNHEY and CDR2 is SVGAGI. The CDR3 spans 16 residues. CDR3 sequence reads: CASSYSLGAGANVLTF. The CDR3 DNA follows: TGTGCCAGCAGTTACTCGTTGGGGGCCGGGGCCAACGTCCTGACTTTC.

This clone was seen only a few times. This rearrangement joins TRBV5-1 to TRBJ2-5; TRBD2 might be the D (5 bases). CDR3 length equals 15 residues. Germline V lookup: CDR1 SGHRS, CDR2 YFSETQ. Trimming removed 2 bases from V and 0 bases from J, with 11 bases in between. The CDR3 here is CASSLGGAHQETQYF. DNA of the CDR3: TGCGCCAGCAGCTTAGGAGGAGCGCACCAAGAGACCCAGTACTTC. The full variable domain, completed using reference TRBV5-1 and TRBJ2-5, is KAGVTQTPRYLIKTRGQQVTLSCSPISGHRSVSWYQQTPGQGLQFLFEYFSETQRNKGNFPGRFSGRQFSNSRSEMNVSTLELGDSALYLCASSLGGAHQETQYFGPGTRLLVL.

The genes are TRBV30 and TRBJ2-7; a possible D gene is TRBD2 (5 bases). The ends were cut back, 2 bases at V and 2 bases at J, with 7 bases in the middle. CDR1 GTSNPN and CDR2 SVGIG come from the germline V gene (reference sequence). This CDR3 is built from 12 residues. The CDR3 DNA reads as TGTGCCTGGAGTTCGGGGACCTACGAGCAGTACTTC. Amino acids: CAWSSGTYEQYF.

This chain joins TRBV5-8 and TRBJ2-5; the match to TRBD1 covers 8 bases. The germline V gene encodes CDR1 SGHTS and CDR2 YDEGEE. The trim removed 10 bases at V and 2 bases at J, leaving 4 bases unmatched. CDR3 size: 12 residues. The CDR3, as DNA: TGTGCCGGAGACAGGGGTCAAGAGACCCAGTACTTC. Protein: CAGDRGQETQYF. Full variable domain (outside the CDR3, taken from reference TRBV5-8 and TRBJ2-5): EAGVTQSPTHLIKTRGQQATLRCSPISGHTSVYWYQQALGLGLQFLLWYDEGEERNRGNFPPRFSGRQFPNYSSELNVNALELEDSALYLCAGDRGQETQYFGPGTRLLVL.

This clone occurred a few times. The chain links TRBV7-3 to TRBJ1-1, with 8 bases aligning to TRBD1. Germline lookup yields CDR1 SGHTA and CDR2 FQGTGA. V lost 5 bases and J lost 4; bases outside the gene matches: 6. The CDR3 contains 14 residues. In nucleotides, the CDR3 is TGTGCCAGCAGCCCCGGACAGGGAGGCACTGAAGCTTTCTTT. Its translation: CASSPGQGGTEAFF.

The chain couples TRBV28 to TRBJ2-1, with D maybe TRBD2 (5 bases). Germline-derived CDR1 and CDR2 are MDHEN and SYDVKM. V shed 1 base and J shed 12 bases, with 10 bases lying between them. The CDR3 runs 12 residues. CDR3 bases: TGTGCCAGCAGTTTATCCACGGGGATGCAGTTCTTC. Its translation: CASSLSTGMQFF.

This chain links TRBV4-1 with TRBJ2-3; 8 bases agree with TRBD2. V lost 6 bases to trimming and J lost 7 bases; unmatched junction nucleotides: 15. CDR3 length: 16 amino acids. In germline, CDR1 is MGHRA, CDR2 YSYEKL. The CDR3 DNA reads TGCGCCAGCAGTTCGCTCCAGGCTAGCGGGCTGAATACGCAGTATTTT. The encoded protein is CASSSLQASGLNTQYF.

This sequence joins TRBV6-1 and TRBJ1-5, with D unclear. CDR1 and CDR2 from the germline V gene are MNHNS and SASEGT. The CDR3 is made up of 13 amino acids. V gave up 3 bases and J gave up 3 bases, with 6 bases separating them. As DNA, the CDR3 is TGTGCCAGCAGTGACCGCGTCAATCAGCCCCAGCATTTT. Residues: CASSDRVNQPQHF.